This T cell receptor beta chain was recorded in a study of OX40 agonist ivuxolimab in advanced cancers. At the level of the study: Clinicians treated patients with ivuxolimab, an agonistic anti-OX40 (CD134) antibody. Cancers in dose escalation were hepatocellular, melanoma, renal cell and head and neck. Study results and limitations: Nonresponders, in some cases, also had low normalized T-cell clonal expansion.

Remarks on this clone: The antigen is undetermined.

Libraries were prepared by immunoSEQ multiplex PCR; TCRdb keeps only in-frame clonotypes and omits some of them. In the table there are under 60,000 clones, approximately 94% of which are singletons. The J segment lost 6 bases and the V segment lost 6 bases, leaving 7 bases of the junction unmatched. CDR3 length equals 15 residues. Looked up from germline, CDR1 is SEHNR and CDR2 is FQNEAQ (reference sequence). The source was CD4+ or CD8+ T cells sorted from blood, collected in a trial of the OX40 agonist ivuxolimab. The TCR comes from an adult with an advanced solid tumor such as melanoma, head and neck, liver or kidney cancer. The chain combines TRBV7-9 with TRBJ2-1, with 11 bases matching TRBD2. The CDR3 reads CASSLLAGELNEQFF. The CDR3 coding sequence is TGTGCCAGCAGTCTACTAGCGGGAGAGCTCAATGAGCAGTTCTTC.